What follows describes a single T cell receptor beta chain. These data originate in a study of blood T cell repertoires in COVID-19. Per the original data handling: Estimated nucleated cell counts came from reference gene primer amplification. TCRdb keeps only in-frame clones here, not all; method: immunoSEQ multiplex PCR. The V and J calls and clone size come from that table; D and trimming were worked out from the DNA. The repertoire holds some 66,000 clones, with 70% to 85% as singletons. CDR3 length equals 14 residues. Trimming stripped 3 bases from V and 9 bases from J, with 15 bases between. The germline V gene has CDR1 SGHAT and CDR2 FQNNGV.

The chain carries TRBV11-2 and TRBJ2-1; tentatively, D is TRBD1 (6 bases). Sequenced material: peripheral blood. The TCR originated in a man in his sixties with acute or convalescent COVID-19. The CDR3 is CASSFLPGQGEQFF. In nucleotides, the CDR3 is TGTGCCAGCAGCTTCTTACCGGGACAAGGTGAGCAGTTCTTC.